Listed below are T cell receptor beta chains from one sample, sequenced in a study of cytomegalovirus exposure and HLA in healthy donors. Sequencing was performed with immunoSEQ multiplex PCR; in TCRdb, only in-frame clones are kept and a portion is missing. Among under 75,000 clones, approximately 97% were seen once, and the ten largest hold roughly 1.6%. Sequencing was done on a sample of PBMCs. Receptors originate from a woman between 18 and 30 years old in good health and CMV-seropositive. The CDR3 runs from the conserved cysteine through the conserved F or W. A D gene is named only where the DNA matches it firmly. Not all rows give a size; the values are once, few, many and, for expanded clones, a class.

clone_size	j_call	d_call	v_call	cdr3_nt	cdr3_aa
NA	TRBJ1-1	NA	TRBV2	TGTGCCAGCAGTGACCAAGGAGGGTCTGGGACTGAAGCTTTCTTT	CASSDQGGSGTEAFF
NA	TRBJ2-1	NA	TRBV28	TGTGCCAGCAGTCCGGATGAGGGCTGGTACAATGAGCAGTTCTTC	CASSPDEGWYNEQFF
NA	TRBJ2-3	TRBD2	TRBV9	TGTGCCAGCAGCGTAAGGCGGGAGGGAAGCACAGATACGCAGTATTTT	CASSVRREGSTDTQYF
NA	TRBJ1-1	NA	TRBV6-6	TGTGCCAGCAGTTTCCAGGGGAGAACTGAAGCTTTCTTT	CASSFQGRTEAFF
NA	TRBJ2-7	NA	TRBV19	TGTGCCAGTAGTACCAAACTAGCATACGAGCAGTACTTC	CASSTKLAYEQYF
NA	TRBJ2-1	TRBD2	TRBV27	TGTGCCAGCAGTTCCCGAAGCGGGAGTGGGTACAATGAGCAGTTCTTC	CASSSRSGSGYNEQFF
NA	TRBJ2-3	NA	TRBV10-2	TGCGCCAGCAGTGAGAGCGTCAGTAGCACAGATACGCAGTATTTT	CASSESVSSTDTQYF
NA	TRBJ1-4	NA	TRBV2	TGTGCCAGCAGTGGACAAGAGCATGAAAAACTGTTTTTT	CASSGQEHEKLFF
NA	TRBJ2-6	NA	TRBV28	TGTGCCAGCATACCCGGGTTTGGGGCCAACGTCCTGACTTTC	CASIPGFGANVLTF
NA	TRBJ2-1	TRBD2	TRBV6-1	TGTGCCAGCACTCCGGGACTAGCGGAGTACGATGAGCAGTTCTTC	CASTPGLAEYDEQFF
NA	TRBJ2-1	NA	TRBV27	TGTGCCAGCAGTTTGGCGGGGCGGCATGAGCAGTTCTTC	CASSLAGRHEQFF
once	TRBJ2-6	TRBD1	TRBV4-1	TGCGCCAGCAGCCAACCAACCGGGACAGGCGGTAGCTCTGGGGCCAACGTCCTGACTTTC	CASSQPTGTGGSSGANVLTF
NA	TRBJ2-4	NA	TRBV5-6	TGTGCCAGCAGCTTCGTTCTAGCCAAAAACATTCAGTACTTC	CASSFVLAKNIQYF
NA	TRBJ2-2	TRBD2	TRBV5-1	TGCGCCAGCAGCTTGGCCGTGATAGGGACTAGTCGGTTCACCGGGGAGCTGTTTTTT	CASSLAVIGTSRFTGELFF
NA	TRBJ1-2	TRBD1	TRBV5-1	TGCGCCAGCAGCTGGGAACAGGGGGGGCATGGCTACACCTTC	CASSWEQGGHGYTF
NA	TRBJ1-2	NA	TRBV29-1	TGCAGCGTTGTGACAGGACCTATGGGGGGCTACACCTTC	CSVVTGPMGGYTF
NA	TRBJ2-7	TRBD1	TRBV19	TGTGCCAGTAGCCCGACAGGGGGCTACGAGCAGTACTTC	CASSPTGGYEQYF
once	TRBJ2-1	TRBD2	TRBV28	TGTGCCAGCAGCCTACTCCGACTAGCTGGTAATCCTTACAATGAGCAGTTCTTC	CASSLLRLAGNPYNEQFF
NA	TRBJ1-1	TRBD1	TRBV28	TGTGCCAGCAGTCCCGCGACAGGGTGGAACACTGAAGCTTTCTTT	CASSPATGWNTEAFF
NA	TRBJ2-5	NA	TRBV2	TGTGCCAGCAGGGGCCTGGGGAGGGGGGACCAAGAGACCCAGTACTTC	CASRGLGRGDQETQYF
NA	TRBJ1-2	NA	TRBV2	TGTGCCAGCATGACAGGCTATGGCTACACCTTC	CASMTGYGYTF
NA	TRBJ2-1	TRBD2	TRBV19	TGTGCCAGTAGTAGAGGACTAGCGGGTATCGATGAGCAGTTCTTC	CASSRGLAGIDEQFF
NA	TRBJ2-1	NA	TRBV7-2	TGTGCCAGCAGCTTAGTAGGGGCCCTAGTTGTGGGTTGGGATGAGCAGTTCTTC	CASSLVGALVVGWDEQFF
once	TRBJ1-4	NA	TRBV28	TGTGCCAGCAGTTTGCGGCCAACTAATGAAAAACTGTTTTTT	CASSLRPTNEKLFF
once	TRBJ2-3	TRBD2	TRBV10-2	TGCGCCAGCAGTGAGTCGAAGCTAGCGGGAACAGATACGCAGTATTTT	CASSESKLAGTDTQYF
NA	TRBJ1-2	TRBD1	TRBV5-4	TGTGCCAGCAGCTTGGGGGGGACAGGGACCAACTATGGCTACACCTTC	CASSLGGTGTNYGYTF
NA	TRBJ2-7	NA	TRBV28	TGTGCCAGCAGTTTATTTGGCAGCTCCTACGAGCAGTACTTC	CASSLFGSSYEQYF
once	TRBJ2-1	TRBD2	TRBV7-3	TGTGCCAGCAGATCATTCCCCGGGACTAGCGGCAAAAATGAGCAGTTCTTC	CASRSFPGTSGKNEQFF
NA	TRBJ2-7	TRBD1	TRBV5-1	TGCGCCAGCAGCTACGGACAGGGGGGTTCCTACGAGCAGTACTTC	CASSYGQGGSYEQYF
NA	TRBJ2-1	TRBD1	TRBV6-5	TGTGCCAGCAGTACCCCGGGACAGGGGAATGAGCAGTTCTTC	CASSTPGQGNEQFF
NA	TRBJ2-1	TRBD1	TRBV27	TGTGCCAGCAGTTCCTGGACAGGGATAACCTACAATGAGCAGTTCTTC	CASSSWTGITYNEQFF
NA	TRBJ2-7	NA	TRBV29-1	TGCAGCGTTGTCCAGGGGTCCTACGAGCAGTACTTC	CSVVQGSYEQYF
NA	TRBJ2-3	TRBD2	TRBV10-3	TGTGCCATCAGTGAGTCTAGCGGGGGTATGGATACGCAGTATTTT	CAISESSGGMDTQYF
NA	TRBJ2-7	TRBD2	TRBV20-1	TGCAGTGCTGAGGGGACTAACGAGCAGTACTTC	CSAEGTNEQYF
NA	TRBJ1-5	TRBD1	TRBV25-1	TGTGCCAGCATTACGAACTTGGACAGGGGAAGCAATCAGCCCCAGCATTTT	CASITNLDRGSNQPQHF
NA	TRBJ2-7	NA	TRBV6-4	TGTGCCAGCAGTGAGGGGGGAGGAAGCTCCTACGAGCAGTACTTC	CASSEGGGSSYEQYF
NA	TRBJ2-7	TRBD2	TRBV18	TGTGCCAGCTCACCACCTGGACTAGCCGATAGCTCCTACGAGCAGTACTTC	CASSPPGLADSSYEQYF
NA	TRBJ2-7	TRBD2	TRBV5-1	TGCGCCAGCACCCGGGGGGGGGATGCCTACGAGCAGTACTTC	CASTRGGDAYEQYF
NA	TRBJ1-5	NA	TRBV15	TGTGCCACCAGCAGAGATATAAACCGGGAGACGAGCAATCAGCCCCAGCATTTT	CATSRDINRETSNQPQHF
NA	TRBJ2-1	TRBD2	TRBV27	TGTGCCAGCAGACTTAGCGGGCTATCCTACAATGAGCAGTTCTTC	CASRLSGLSYNEQFF
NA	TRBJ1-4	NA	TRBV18	TGTGCCAGCTCACCGGACAGACAGGAAAAACTGTTTTTT	CASSPDRQEKLFF
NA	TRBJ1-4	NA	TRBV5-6	TGTGCCAGCAGCTTGGGCAGGTGGCGACAAGAAAAACTGTTTTTT	CASSLGRWRQEKLFF
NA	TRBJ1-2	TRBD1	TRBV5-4	TGTGCCAGCAGCTTGTACGGGACAGGGGGATCAGGCTACACCTTC	CASSLYGTGGSGYTF
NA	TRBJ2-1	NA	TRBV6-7	TGTGCCAGCAGTTACGGAGAGCGGATATCCTACAATGAGCAGTTCTTC	CASSYGERISYNEQFF
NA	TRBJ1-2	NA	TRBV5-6	TGTGCCAGCAGCCAAAGCGCGGACTATGGCTACACCTTC	CASSQSADYGYTF
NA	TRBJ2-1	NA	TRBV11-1	TGTGCCAGCAGCTTAGAGAGATACCATGAGCAGTTCTTC	CASSLERYHEQFF
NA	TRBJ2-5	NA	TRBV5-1	TGCGCCAGCAGCTTGGTTTTTACCGGGAGCCTAGAGACCCAGTACTTC	CASSLVFTGSLETQYF